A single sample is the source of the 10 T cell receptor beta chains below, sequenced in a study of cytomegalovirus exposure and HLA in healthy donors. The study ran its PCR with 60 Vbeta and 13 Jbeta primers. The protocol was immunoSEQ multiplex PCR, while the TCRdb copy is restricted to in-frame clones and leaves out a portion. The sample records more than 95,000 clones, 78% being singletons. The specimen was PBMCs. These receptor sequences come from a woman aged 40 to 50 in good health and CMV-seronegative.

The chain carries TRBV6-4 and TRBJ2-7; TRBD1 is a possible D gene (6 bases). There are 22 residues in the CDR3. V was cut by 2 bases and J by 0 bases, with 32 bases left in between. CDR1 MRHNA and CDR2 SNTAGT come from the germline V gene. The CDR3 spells CASSDQGQGDGIPEKSSYEQYF. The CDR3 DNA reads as TGTGCCAGCAGTGACCAGGGGCAGGGTGATGGGATACCTGAAAAGAGCTCCTACGAGCAGTACTTC.

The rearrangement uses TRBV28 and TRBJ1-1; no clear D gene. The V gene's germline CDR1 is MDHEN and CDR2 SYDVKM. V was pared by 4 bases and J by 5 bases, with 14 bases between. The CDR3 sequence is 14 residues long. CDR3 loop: CASSSPNPGTEAFF. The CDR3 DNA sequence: TGTGCCAGCAGTTCGCCGAATCCAGGTACTGAAGCTTTCTTT.

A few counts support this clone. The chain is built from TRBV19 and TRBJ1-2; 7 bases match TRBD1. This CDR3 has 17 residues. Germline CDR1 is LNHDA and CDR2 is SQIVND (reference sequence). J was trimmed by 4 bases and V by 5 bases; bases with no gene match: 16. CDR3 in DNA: TGTGCCAGTAGTCCCATGAGGGGGCGCCTATTAATCTATGGCTACACCTTC. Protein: CASSPMRGRLLIYGYTF. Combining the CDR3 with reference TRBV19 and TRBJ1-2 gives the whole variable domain DGGITQSPKYLFRKEGQNVTLSCEQNLNHDAMYWYRQDPGQGLRLIYYSQIVNDFQKGDIAEGYSVSREKKESFPLTVTSAQKNPTAFYLCASSPMRGRLLIYGYTFGSGTRLTVV.

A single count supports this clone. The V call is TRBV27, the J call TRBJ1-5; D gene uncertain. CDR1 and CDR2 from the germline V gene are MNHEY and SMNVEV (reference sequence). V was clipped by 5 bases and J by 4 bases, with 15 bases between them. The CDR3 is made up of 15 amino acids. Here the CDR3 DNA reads TGTGCCAGCAGTCCCGCCTACAGAGCAAATCAGCCCCAGCATTTT. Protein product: CASSPAYRANQPQHF.

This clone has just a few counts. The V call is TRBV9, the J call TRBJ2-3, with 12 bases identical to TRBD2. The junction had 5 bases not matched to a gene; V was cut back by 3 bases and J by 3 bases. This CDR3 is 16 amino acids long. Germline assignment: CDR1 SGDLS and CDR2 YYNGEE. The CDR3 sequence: CASSAHGTSGTDTQYF. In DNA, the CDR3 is TGTGCCAGCAGCGCGCACGGGACTAGCGGGACAGATACGCAGTATTTT.

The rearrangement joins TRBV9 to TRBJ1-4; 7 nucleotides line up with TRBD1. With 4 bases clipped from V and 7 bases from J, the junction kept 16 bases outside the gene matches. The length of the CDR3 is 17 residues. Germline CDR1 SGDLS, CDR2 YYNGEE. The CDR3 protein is CASSPRGSSPEREKLFF. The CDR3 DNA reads TGTGCCAGCAGCCCCAGGGGGTCGAGCCCCGAGCGTGAAAAACTGTTTTTT.

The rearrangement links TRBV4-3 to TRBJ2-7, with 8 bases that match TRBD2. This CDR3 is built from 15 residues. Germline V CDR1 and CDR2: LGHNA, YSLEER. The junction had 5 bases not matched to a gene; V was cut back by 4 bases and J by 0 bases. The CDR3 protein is CASSPLAESSYEQYF. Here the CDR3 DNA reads TGCGCCAGCAGCCCACTAGCGGAGAGCTCCTACGAGCAGTACTTC.

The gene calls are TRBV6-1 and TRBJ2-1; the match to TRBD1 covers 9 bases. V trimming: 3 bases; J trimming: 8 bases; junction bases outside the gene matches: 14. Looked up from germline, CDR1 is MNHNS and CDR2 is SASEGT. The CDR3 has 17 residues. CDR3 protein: CASSDPPDRGGWDEQFF. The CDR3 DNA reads TGTGCCAGCAGTGATCCCCCGGACAGGGGCGGATGGGATGAGCAGTTCTTC.

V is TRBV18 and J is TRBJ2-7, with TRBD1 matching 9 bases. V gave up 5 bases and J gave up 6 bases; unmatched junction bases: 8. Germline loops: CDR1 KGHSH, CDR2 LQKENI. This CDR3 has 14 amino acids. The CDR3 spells CASSAGTGQSEQYF. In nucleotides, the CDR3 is TGTGCCAGCTCAGCCGGGACAGGGCAAAGCGAGCAGTACTTC.

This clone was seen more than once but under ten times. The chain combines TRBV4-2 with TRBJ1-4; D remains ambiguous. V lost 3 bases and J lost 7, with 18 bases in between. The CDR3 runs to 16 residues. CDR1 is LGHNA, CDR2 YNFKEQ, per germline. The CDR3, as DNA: TGTGCCAGCAGCCACGGCCAGTCGGGATTTATTGAAAAACTGTTTTTT. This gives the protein CASSHGQSGFIEKLFF.